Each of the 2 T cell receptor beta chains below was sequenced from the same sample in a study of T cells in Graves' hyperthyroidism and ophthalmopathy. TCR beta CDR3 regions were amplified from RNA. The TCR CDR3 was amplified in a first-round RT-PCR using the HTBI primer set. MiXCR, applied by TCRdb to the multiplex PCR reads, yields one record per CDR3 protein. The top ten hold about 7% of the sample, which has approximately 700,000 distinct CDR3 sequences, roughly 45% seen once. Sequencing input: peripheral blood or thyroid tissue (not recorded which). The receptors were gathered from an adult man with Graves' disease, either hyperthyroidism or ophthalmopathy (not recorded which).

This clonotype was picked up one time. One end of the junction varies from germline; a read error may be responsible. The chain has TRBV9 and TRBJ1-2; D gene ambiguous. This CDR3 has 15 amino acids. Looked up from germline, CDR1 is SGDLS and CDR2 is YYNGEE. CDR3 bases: TGCGCCAGCAGCCATGGCGGGATCTTCGGGGATGGCTACACCTTC. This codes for CASSHGGIFGDGYTF.

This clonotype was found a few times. Here the CDR3 reads CSVGSGYEQYF. As DNA, the CDR3 is TGCAGCGTTGGGAGTGGTTACGAGCAGTACTTC. V and J are TRBV29-1 and TRBJ2-7; D remains ambiguous. The CDR3 is 11 amino acids. Looked up from germline, CDR1 is SQVTM and CDR2 is ANQGSEA. Trimming took 4 bases from V and 4 from J, leaving 8 bases between them.